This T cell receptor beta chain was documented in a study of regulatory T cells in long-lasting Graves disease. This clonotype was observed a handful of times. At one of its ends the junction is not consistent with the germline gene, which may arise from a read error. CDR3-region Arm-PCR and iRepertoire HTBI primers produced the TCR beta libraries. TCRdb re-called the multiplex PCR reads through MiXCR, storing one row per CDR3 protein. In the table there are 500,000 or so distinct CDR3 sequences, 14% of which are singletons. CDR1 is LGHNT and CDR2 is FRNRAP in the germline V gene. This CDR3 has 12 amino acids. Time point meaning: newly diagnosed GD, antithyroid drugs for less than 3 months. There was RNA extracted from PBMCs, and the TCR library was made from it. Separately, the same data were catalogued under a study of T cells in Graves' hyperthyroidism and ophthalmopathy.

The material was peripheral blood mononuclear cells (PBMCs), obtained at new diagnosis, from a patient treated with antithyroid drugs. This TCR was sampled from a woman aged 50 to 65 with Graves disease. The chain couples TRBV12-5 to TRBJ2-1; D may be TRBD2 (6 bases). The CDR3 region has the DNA TGTGCTAGTGGTTCCTCGGGGGTTGAGCGGTTCTTC. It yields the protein CASGSSGVERFF. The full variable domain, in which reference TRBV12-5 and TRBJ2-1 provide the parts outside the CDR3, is DARVTQTPRHKVTEMGQEVTMRCQPILGHNTVFWYRQTMMQGLELLAYFRNRAPLDDSGMPKDRFSAEMPDATLATLKIQPSEPRDSAVYFCASGSSGVERFFGPGTRLTVL.